The table lists the clone carrying this T cell receptor (beta chain) with a count of one. Its antigen remains unknown. All patients relapsed after autologous stem cell transplantation, and brentuximab vedotin exposure varied. Each best response was a complete response, a partial response or progressive disease. The data are from a study of PD-1 blockade in classical Hodgkin lymphoma. Study information: Intravenous delivery of nivolumab at 3 mg/kg to patients occurred every 2 weeks. Study-wide results and limits: The study reported lower baseline TCR diversity in newly diagnosed patients than in healthy donors. Newly diagnosed and completely responding patients shared comparable baseline diversity.

The assay was immunoSEQ multiplex PCR, and TCRdb's table has in-frame clones only and misses some. Among 13,000 or so clones listed, 82% were seen once. V was shortened by 7 bases and J by 0 bases, with 7 bases between the two germline ends. The CDR3 is 12 amino acids. Germline V gene data show CDR1 as GTSNPN and CDR2 as SVGIG (reference sequence). The TCR comes from a human donor with classical Hodgkin lymphoma. The chain couples TRBV30 to TRBJ2-1, with D unclear. This specimen was peripheral blood mononuclear cells (PBMCs), taken at baseline. The CDR3 here is CASPSSYNEQFF. The DNA for the CDR3 is TGTGCCTCACCGAGCTCCTACAATGAGCAGTTCTTC. The whole variable domain, remainder taken from reference TRBV30 and TRBJ2-1, is SQTIHQWPATLVQPVGSPLSLECTVEGTSNPNLYWYRQAAGRGLQLLFYSVGIGQISSEVPQNLSASRPQDRQFILSSKKLLLSDSGFYLCASPSSYNEQFFGPGTRLTVL.